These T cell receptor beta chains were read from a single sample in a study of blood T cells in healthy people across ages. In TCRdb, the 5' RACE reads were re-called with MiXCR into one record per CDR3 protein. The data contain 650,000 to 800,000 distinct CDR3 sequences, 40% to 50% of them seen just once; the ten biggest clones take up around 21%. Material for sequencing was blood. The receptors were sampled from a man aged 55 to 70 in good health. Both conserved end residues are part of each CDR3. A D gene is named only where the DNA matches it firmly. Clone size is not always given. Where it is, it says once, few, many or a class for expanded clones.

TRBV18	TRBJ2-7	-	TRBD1	CASSPPRGQVSSYEQYF	TGTGCCAGCTCACCACCAAGAGGACAGGTCAGCTCCTACGAGCAGTACTTC
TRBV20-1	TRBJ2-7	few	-	CSARSRREPYYEQYF	TGCAGTGCTAGGTCCCGACGGGAACCCTACTACGAGCAGTACTTC
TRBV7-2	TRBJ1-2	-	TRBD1	CASSPGGGSNYGYTF	TGTGCCAGCAGCCCAGGGGGGGGATCCAACTATGGCTACACCTTC
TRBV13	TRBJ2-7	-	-	CASSKTSFHEQYF	TGTGCCAGCAGCAAAACTAGCTTCCACGAGCAGTACTTC
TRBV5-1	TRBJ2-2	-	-	CASSPGLGETGELFF	TGCGCCAGCAGCCCTGGACTGGGAGAGACCGGGGAGCTGTTTTTT
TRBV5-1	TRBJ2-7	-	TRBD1	CASNQGQGAYEQYF	TGCGCCAGCAACCAGGGACAGGGAGCGTACGAGCAGTACTTC
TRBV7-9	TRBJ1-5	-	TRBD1	CASSLSGTGDPNQPQHF	TGTGCCAGCAGCCTCTCCGGGACAGGGGATCCCAATCAGCCCCAGCATTTT
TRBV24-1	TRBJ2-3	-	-	CATSDLYGDFGTDTQYF	TGTGCCACCAGTGATTTGTATGGGGACTTCGGCACAGATACGCAGTATTTT
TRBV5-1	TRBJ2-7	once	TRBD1	CASRTSGTGKTYEQYF	TGCGCCAGCAGAACTTCCGGGACAGGGAAGACCTACGAGCAGTACTTC
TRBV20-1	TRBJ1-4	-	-	CSARTAVGGNEKLFF	TGCAGTGCTAGGACAGCCGTTGGTGGTAATGAAAAACTGTTTTTT
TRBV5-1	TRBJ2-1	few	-	CASSLVAGNSYNEQFF	TGCGCCAGCAGCTTGGTGGCGGGTAACTCCTACAATGAGCAGTTCTTC
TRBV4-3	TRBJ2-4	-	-	CASSQDTVQNIRYF	TGCGCCAGCAGCCAAGATACAGTCCAAAACATTCGGTACTTC
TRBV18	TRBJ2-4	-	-	CASSSAGAGDIQYF	TGTGCCAGCTCATCCGCGGGGGCTGGGGACATTCAGTACTTC
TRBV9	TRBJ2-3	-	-	CASSPPGENTQYF	TGTGCCAGCAGCCCCCCTGGGGAAAATACGCAGTATTTT
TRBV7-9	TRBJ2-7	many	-	CASSPGREQYF	TGTGCCAGCAGCCCGGGGCGCGAGCAGTACTTC
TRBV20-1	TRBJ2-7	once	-	CSASEGFNEQYF	TGCAGTGCTTCAGAAGGGTTCAACGAGCAGTACTTC
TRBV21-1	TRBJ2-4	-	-	CASRRSDRLAKNIQYF	TGTGCCAGCAGGAGATCGGACAGACTAGCCAAAAACATTCAGTACTTC
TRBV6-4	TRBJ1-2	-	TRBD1	CAPDRGLYGYTF	TGTGCCCCGGACAGGGGGCTTTATGGCTACACCTTC
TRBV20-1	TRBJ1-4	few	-	CSAHRVDNEKLFF	TGCAGTGCCCACAGGGTTGATAATGAGAAACTGTTTTTT
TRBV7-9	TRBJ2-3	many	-	CASSLDGTSTDTQYF	TGTGCCAGCAGCTTAGACGGTACTAGCACAGATACGCAGTATTTT
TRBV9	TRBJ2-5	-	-	CASSVAGFQETQYF	TGTGCCAGCAGCGTAGCGGGATTCCAAGAGACCCAGTACTTC
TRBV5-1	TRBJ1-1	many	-	CASSLMTGTEAFF	TGCGCCAGCAGCTTGATGACGGGGACTGAAGCTTTCTTT
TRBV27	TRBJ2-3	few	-	CASSLSRSADTQYF	TGTGCCAGCAGTTTAAGTAGGTCGGCAGATACGCAGTATTTT
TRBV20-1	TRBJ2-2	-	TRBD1	CSARDLGTGNTGELFF	TGCAGTGCTAGAGATTTGGGGACAGGGAACACCGGGGAGCTGTTTTTT
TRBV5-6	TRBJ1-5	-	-	CASSLGGFSNQPQHF	TGTGCCAGCAGCTTGGGAGGGTTTAGCAATCAGCCCCAGCATTTT
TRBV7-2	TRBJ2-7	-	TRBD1	CASSTVGQGYEQYF	TGTGCCAGCAGCACCGTGGGACAGGGGTACGAGCAGTACTTC
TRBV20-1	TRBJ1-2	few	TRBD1	CSARPPNGQVGDGYTF	TGCAGTGCTAGACCGCCCAACGGACAGGTTGGTGATGGCTACACCTTC
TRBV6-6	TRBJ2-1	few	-	CASSYPNRGSSYNEQFF	TGTGCCAGCAGTTACCCAAATCGCGGTAGCTCCTACAATGAGCAGTTCTTC
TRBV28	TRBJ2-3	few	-	CASSLLEDTQYF	TGTGCCAGCAGTTTACTGGAAGATACGCAGTATTTT
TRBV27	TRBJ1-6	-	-	CASSPQGPPPLHF	TGTGCCAGCAGTCCCCAGGGACCCCCACCCCTCCACTTT
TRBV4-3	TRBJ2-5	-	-	CASSQDLSGQETQYF	TGCGCCAGCAGCCAAGACCTAAGCGGCCAAGAGACCCAGTACTTC
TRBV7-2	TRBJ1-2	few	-	CASSLAGAPNNGYTF	TGTGCCAGCAGCTTAGCAGGGGCCCCAAACAATGGCTACACCTTC
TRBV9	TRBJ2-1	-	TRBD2	CASSVGPAGGEYNEQFF	TGTGCCAGCAGCGTAGGTCCAGCGGGGGGGGAGTACAATGAGCAGTTCTTC
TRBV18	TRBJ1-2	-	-	CASSPLTDNYGYTF	TGTGCCAGCTCACCACTGACGGACAACTATGGCTACACCTTC
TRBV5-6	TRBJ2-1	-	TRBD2	CASSLKLAGGSGFYNEQFF	TGTGCCAGCAGCTTAAAACTAGCGGGGGGGTCGGGCTTCTACAATGAGCAGTTCTTC
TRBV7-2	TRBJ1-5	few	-	CASSPRLGNQPQHF	TGTGCCAGCAGCCCGCGGCTTGGGAATCAGCCCCAGCATTTT
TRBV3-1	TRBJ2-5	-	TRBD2	CASSQTGLADQETQYF	TGTGCCAGCAGCCAAACGGGACTAGCGGACCAAGAGACCCAGTACTTC
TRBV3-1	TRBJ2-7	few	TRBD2	CASSQVRGGPYEQYF	TGTGCCAGCAGCCAAGTCCGGGGGGGGCCCTACGAGCAGTACTTC